These 27 T cell receptor beta chains originate from one sample sequenced in a study of blood T cell repertoires in COVID-19. Measured with immunoSEQ multiplex PCR; TCRdb has only the in-frame clones, and not every one. Altogether some 200,000 clones are present, more than 75% being singletons, with the ten largest covering roughly 3.4%. The sequencing sample was made of peripheral blood. The receptors derive from a man in his 70s with acute or convalescent COVID-19.

The V gene is TRBV28, the J gene TRBJ2-3, with TRBD2 matching 14 bases. Losses at the gene ends were 8 bases for V and 6 bases for J; bases not matched to a gene: 4. This CDR3 region has 14 residues. The V gene's germline CDR1 is MDHEN and CDR2 SYDVKM. DNA of the CDR3: TGTGCCAGCCAGGGACTAGCGGGGGAGGATACGCAGTATTTT. Its translation is CASQGLAGEDTQYF.

The chain employs TRBV18 and TRBJ2-1; the match to TRBD1 covers 9 bases. J gave up 4 bases and V 3 bases, and 10 bases lay outside the gene matches. Germline CDR1 reads KGHSH; CDR2 reads LQKENI. The CDR3 is 17 residues long. The CDR3 reads CASSPPSGTGKYNEQFF. DNA for the CDR3: TGTGCCAGCTCACCCCCCTCCGGGACAGGGAAATACAATGAGCAGTTCTTC.

The chain is built from TRBV4-2 and TRBJ1-1, with a weak D call TRBD1 (6 bases). The length of the CDR3 is 15 residues. Germline assignment: CDR1 LGHNA and CDR2 YNFKEQ. V was pared by 0 bases and J by 5 bases, with 13 bases between. CDR3: CASSQEWGGRTEAFF. In nucleotides, the CDR3 is TGTGCCAGCAGCCAAGAATGGGGGGGCCGGACTGAAGCTTTCTTT.

This clone was found a few times. In DNA, the CDR3 is TGTGCCAGCAGCGCGCTTAAGGACTTTTCACCCCTCCACTTT. As protein: CASSALKDFSPLHF. V usage is TRBV9 and J usage is TRBJ1-6; D gene ambiguous. The germline V gene encodes CDR1 SGDLS and CDR2 YYNGEE. This CDR3 comprises 14 residues. V dropped 3 bases and J dropped 9 bases, with 13 bases sitting between them.

The J gene is TRBJ2-3, the V gene TRBV5-1; D is unresolved. This CDR3 is built from 13 residues. Trimming shortened V by 3 bases and J by 3 bases, and 8 bases separated the two germline ends. CDR1 and CDR2 (germline): SGHRS, YFSETQ. The CDR3 nucleotides are TGCGCCAGCAGCTCGGTGAGGACAGATACGCAGTATTTT. Protein sequence: CASSSVRTDTQYF.

This rearrangement joins TRBV2 to TRBJ2-7, with TRBD2 as a possible D gene (7 bases). V lost 6 bases and J lost 3, with 9 bases in between. Germline CDR1 and CDR2: SNHLY and FYNNEI. The CDR3 is 12 residues long. This CDR3 is CASRGGGYEQYF. The CDR3 DNA is TGTGCCAGCAGAGGGGGGGGCTACGAGCAGTACTTC. The variable domain in full, completed from reference TRBV2 and TRBJ2-7, reads EPEVTQTPSHQVTQMGQEVILRCVPISNHLYFYWYRQILGQKVEFLVSFYNNEISEKSEIFDDQFSVERPDGSNFTLKIRSTKLEDSAMYFCASRGGGYEQYFGPGTRLTVT.

CDR3 bases: TGTGCCAGCTCACCAAGCGCGGCTACCTACGAGCAGTACTTC. It is translated as CASSPSAATYEQYF. The chain couples TRBV18 to TRBJ2-7, with D hard to call. Between the trimmed V and J ends, which lost 2 bases and 2 bases, there was a span of 10 bases. There are 14 residues in the CDR3. Germline V CDR1 and CDR2: KGHSH, LQKENI.

This clone was counted only a few times. V is TRBV5-4 and J is TRBJ1-2; 7 bases are a match to TRBD1. From germline, CDR1 is SGHNT and CDR2 YYREEE (reference sequence). The CDR3 covers 14 residues. The V and J ends lost 2 bases and 6 bases, in that order; junction bases with no gene match: 7. In DNA, the CDR3 is TGTGCCAGCAGCTTTTCCACAGGGGCGGATGGCTACACCTTC. Amino acid sequence: CASSFSTGADGYTF.

V usage is TRBV27 and J usage is TRBJ1-2, with 7 bases identical to TRBD1. Trimming cost V 4 bases and J 4 bases; bases outside gene matches: 6. The CDR3 is made up of 14 amino acids. From germline, CDR1 is MNHEY and CDR2 SMNVEV (reference sequence). The CDR3 nucleotides are TGTGCCAGCAGTTACGGAAACAGGGGCTATGGCTACACCTTC. It specifies CASSYGNRGYGYTF.

This clone came up once. This chain links TRBV5-6 with TRBJ2-7; 7 bases are a match to TRBD1. CDR1 is SGHDT, CDR2 YYEEEE, per germline. The V and J ends lost 3 bases and 5 bases, in that order; junction bases with no gene match: 8. The CDR3 contains 14 residues. The CDR3, as DNA: TGTGCCAGCAGCTCGACAGGGACGGTCAACGAGCAGTACTTC. Residues: CASSSTGTVNEQYF.

The chain's CDR3 is CASSQDLYRGGTGELFF. DNA for the CDR3: TGTGCCAGCAGCCAAGATCTTTATAGGGGAGGGACCGGGGAGCTGTTTTTT. The rearrangement links TRBV3-1 (or the pseudogene TRBV3-2) to TRBJ2-2; 7 positions agree with TRBD2. V dropped 0 bases and J dropped 5; count of bases not matched to a gene: 9. In germline, CDR1 is LGHDT, CDR2 YNNKEL (reference sequence). This CDR3 has 17 residues.

This clone was picked up a small number of times. The chain joins TRBV9 to TRBJ1-1, with 7 bases aligning to TRBD1. The CDR3 sequence is 14 residues long. Germline V gene data show CDR1 as SGDLS and CDR2 as YYNGEE. Germline trimming cut 3 bases from V and 4 bases from J; bases unmatched to any gene: 6. The CDR3, as DNA: TGTGCCAGCAGCGGACAGGGAGACTTCACTGAAGCTTTCTTT. Protein product: CASSGQGDFTEAFF.

The chain uses TRBV28 and TRBJ2-7; 9 nucleotides line up with TRBD2. V lost 2 bases to trimming and J lost 3 bases; unmatched junction nucleotides: 2. This CDR3 comprises 14 residues. CDR1 is MDHEN, CDR2 SYDVKM, per germline. This chain's CDR3 is CASSLAGGLYEQYF. In nucleotides, the CDR3 is TGTGCCAGCAGTTTAGCGGGGGGGCTCTACGAGCAGTACTTC.

This clone came up a few times. The chain links TRBV6-2 or TRBV6-3 to TRBJ2-2; 11 nucleotides match TRBD2. Germline trimming cut 2 bases from V and 3 bases from J; bases unmatched to any gene: 2. The CDR3 runs 16 residues. Per the germline V gene, CDR1 is MNHEY and CDR2 is SVGEGT. The CDR3 loop reads CASSYGLAGYTGELFF. The DNA for the CDR3 is TGTGCCAGCAGTTACGGACTAGCGGGCTACACCGGGGAGCTGTTTTTT.

The chain couples TRBV28 to TRBJ2-5, with TRBD2 as a possible D gene (7 bases). V lost 10 bases to trimming and J lost 3 bases, with 21 bases between them. In germline, CDR1 is MDHEN, CDR2 SYDVKM. The CDR3 has 15 amino acids. CDR3 region: CATQPAGASKETQYF. CDR3 bases: TGTGCCACACAACCTGCGGGGGCTAGCAAAGAGACCCAGTACTTC.

V usage is TRBV23-1 and J usage is TRBJ2-1; maybe TRBD1 (5 bases). TRBV23-1 is noted as an ORF with a role that remains uncertain. The CDR3 totals 17 residues. Trimming removed 1 base at V and 1 base at J, with 14 bases between. CDR3 in amino acids: CASSQFQGEVSYNEQFF. The CDR3 DNA follows: TGCGCCAGCAGTCAATTCCAGGGTGAAGTGTCCTACAATGAGCAGTTCTTC.

This chain joins TRBV10-3 and TRBJ2-7; D is unclear. Trimming cost V 7 bases and J 0 bases, with 13 bases left between them. The CDR3 totals 14 residues. Germline assignment: CDR1 ENHRY and CDR2 SYGVKD. The CDR3 DNA reads as TGTGCCATCACTGACGAAGCGTACTCCTACGAGCAGTACTTC. As protein: CAITDEAYSYEQYF.

The chain carries TRBV2 and TRBJ2-3, with 8 bases fitting TRBD2. The V and J ends lost 2 bases and 5 bases, in that order; junction bases with no gene match: 9. This CDR3 region has 16 residues. Germline CDR1 SNHLY, CDR2 FYNNEI. CDR3 DNA sequence: TGTGCCAGCAGTGAATGGTCGGGAGGGTTGGGAGATACGCAGTATTTT. It is translated as CASSEWSGGLGDTQYF.

V usage is TRBV24-1 and J usage is TRBJ2-7, with D uncertain. The CDR3 spans 11 residues. Germline-derived CDR1 and CDR2 are KGHDR and SFDVKD. In DNA, the CDR3 is TGTGCTATAAGCGATGCCTACGAGCAGTACTTC. Translated: CAISDAYEQYF.

The rearrangement uses TRBV5-1 and TRBJ2-1; the match to TRBD2 covers 15 bases. The CDR3 runs to 21 residues. V was pared by 4 bases and J by 0 bases, with 14 bases of the junction left unmatched. Germline V CDR1 and CDR2: SGHRS, YFSETQ. Written as DNA, the CDR3 is TGCGCCAGCAGCCCGTTCGGACTAGCGGGAGGGCCGCGAACCTCCTACAATGAGCAGTTCTTC. Translation gives CASSPFGLAGGPRTSYNEQFF.

V and J are TRBV7-9 and TRBJ1-2, with 9 bases that match TRBD1. The CDR3 has 15 amino acids. Germline V gene sequence: CDR1 SEHNR, CDR2 FQNEAQ (reference sequence). V lost 3 bases and J lost 3; bases outside the gene matches: 5. The CDR3 DNA reads TGTGCCAGCAGCTTTTGGGACAGGGCCGACTATGGCTACACCTTC. Its protein is CASSFWDRADYGYTF.

V gene TRBV19 combines with J gene TRBJ2-4; TRBD1 is a possible D gene (5 bases). This CDR3 has 15 amino acids. CDR1 is LNHDA, CDR2 SQIVND, per germline (reference sequence). Trimming removed 5 bases at V and 6 bases at J, with 17 bases between. The DNA of the CDR3 is TGTGCCAGTAGTTCCAGGGATTCCTCGGGAAACATTCAGTACTTC. This sequence encodes CASSSRDSSGNIQYF.

This chain joins TRBV6-5 and TRBJ2-1; 8 bases agree with TRBD2. The CDR3 contains 15 residues. CDR1 is MNHEY and CDR2 is SVGAGI in the germline V gene. Losses at the gene ends were 2 bases for V and 6 bases for J; bases not matched to a gene: 6. In DNA, the CDR3 is TGTGCCAGCAGTTACGGCGGGGGGAGCGGCAATGAGCAGTTCTTC. This encodes CASSYGGGSGNEQFF.

The V gene is TRBV28, the J gene TRBJ1-2; TRBD1 agrees at 10 bases. The V segment lost 6 bases and the J segment 6 bases; nucleotides outside the gene matches: 4. Germline V gene lookup returns CDR1 MDHEN and CDR2 SYDVKM. CDR3 size: 13 residues. The CDR3 coding sequence is TGTGCCAGCAGCTCGACAGGGGGCGATGGCTACACCTTC. This encodes CASSSTGGDGYTF.

The chain couples TRBV19 to TRBJ2-7; 8 bases line up with TRBD1. Germline CDR1 LNHDA, CDR2 SQIVND (reference sequence). The CDR3 spans 15 residues. V lost 5 bases to trimming and J lost 4 bases; unmatched junction nucleotides: 10. CDR3 residues: CASSSPRTGSYEQYF. CDR3 in DNA: TGTGCCAGTAGTTCTCCCCGGACAGGGAGTTACGAGCAGTACTTC.

V and J are TRBV11-2 and TRBJ2-1; TRBD2 matches 8 bases. V was pared by 6 bases and J by 3 bases, with 13 bases of the junction left unmatched. Germline loops: CDR1 SGHAT, CDR2 FQNNGV. The CDR3 extends over 17 amino acids. The CDR3 DNA is TGTGCCAGCAGGACCGTGACGGGAGGGCCTTTCTACAATGAGCAGTTCTTC. It encodes CASRTVTGGPFYNEQFF.

The genes are TRBV7-9 and TRBJ1-2; D is undetermined. This CDR3 is built from 14 residues. Germline loops: CDR1 SEHNR, CDR2 FQNEAQ (reference sequence). Trimming removed 1 base from V and 4 bases from J, with 10 bases in between. CDR3 loop: CASSLGEELYGYTF. DNA of the CDR3: TGTGCCAGCAGCTTAGGTGAAGAACTCTATGGCTACACCTTC.